This T cell receptor (beta chain) came from a study of response to subunit inactivated influenza vaccine. Overall study results and limits: Authors suggested seasonal influenza vaccinations each recruit few new T cells.

TCRdb re-analysed the RT-PCR reads in MiXCR, keeping a single row per CDR3 protein. Here the sample spans around 710,000 distinct CDR3 sequences, roughly 13% being singletons. CDR1 and CDR2 from the germline V gene are LGHDT and YNNKEL (reference sequence). The CDR3 extends over 15 amino acids. After removal of 1 base from V and 7 bases from J, the junction contained 7 bases not matched to a gene. As concerns this clonotype: Its antigen is as yet unknown.

The receptor's source is a man aged 45-65 years who received an inactivated influenza vaccine. The chain recombines TRBV3-1 with TRBJ2-7; 10 positions match TRBD1. The specimen was PBMCs from blood, collected 14 days before vaccination. Here the CDR3 reads CASSQVPGQGREQYF. The DNA of the CDR3 is TGTGCCAGCAGCCAAGTCCCGGGACAGGGGAGGGAGCAGTACTTC.